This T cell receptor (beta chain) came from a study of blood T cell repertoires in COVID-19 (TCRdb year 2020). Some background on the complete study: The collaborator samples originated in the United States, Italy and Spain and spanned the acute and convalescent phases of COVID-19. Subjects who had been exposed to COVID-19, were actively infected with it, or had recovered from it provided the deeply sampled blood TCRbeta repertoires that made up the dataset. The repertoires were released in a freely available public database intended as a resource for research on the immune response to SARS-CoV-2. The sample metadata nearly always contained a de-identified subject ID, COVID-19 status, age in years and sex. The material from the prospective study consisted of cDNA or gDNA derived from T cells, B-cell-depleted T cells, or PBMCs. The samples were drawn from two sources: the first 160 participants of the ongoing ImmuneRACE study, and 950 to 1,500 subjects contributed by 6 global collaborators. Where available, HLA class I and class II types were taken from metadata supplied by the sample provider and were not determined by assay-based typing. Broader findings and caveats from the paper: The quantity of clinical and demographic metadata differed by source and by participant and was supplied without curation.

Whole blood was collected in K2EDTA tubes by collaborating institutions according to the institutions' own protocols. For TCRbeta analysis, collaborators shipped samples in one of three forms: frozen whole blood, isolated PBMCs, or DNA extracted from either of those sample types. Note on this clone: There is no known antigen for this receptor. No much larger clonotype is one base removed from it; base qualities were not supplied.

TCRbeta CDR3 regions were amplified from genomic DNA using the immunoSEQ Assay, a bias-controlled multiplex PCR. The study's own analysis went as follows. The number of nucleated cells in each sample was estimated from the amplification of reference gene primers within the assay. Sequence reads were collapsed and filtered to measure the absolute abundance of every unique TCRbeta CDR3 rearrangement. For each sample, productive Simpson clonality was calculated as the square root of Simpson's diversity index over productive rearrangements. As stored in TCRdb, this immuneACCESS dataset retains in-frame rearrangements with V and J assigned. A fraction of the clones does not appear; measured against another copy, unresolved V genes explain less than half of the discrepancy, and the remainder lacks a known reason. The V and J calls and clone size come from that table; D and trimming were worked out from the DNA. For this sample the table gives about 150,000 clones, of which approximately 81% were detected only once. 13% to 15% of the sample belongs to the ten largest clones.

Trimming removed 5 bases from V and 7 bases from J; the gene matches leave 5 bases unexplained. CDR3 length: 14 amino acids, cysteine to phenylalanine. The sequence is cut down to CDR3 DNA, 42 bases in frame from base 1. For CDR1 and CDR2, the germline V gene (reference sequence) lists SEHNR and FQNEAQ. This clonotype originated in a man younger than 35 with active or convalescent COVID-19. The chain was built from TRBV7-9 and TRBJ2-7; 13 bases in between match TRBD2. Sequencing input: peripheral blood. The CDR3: CASSQGLAGREQYF. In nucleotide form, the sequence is TGTGCCAGCAGCCAGGGACTAGCGGGGAGGGAGCAGTACTTC.